Following are 16 T cell receptor beta chains from one sample sequenced in a study of somatic mutations in cytotoxic T cells in rheumatoid arthritis. Method: immunoSEQ multiplex PCR; TCRdb's copy keeps in-frame clones and lacks some. This table holds around 24,000 clones, roughly 82% found once. Sample: CD8+ T cells sorted from blood. Source of these receptors: a man aged 45 to 65 in good health.

The chain uses TRBV5-5 and TRBJ1-2; D is ambiguous. With 3 bases removed from V and 0 bases from J, the gap between germline ends came to 12 bases. The germline CDR1 and CDR2 sequences are SGHKS and YYEKEE (reference sequence). CDR3 size: 15 residues. CDR3 bases: TGTGCCAGCAGCTATTTGGGCAGAACTAACTATGGCTACACCTTC. Translating it yields CASSYLGRTNYGYTF. The full variable domain, its missing parts supplied by reference TRBV5-5 and TRBJ1-2, is DAGVTQSPTHLIKTRGQQVTLRCSPISGHKSVSWYQQVLGQGPQFIFQYYEKEERGRGNFPDRFSARQFPNYSSELNVNALLLGDSALYLCASSYLGRTNYGYTFGSGTRLTVV.

This clone has just a few counts. The chain employs TRBV30 and TRBJ2-7; 9 bases line up with TRBD2. Trimming took 5 bases from V and 5 from J; bases not matched to a gene: 7. CDR1 is GTSNPN and CDR2 is SVGIG in the germline V gene (reference sequence). The CDR3 covers 13 residues. CDR3 protein: CAWGTSYDDEQYF. CDR3 nucleotides: TGTGCCTGGGGGACTAGCTATGACGACGAGCAGTACTTC.

The chain joins TRBV6-4 to TRBJ2-2, with D maybe TRBD1 (6 bases). Germline V lookup: CDR1 MRHNA, CDR2 SNTAGT. The CDR3 consists of 14 residues. V lost 6 bases and J lost 1, with 9 bases in between. For the CDR3, the DNA is TGTGCCAGCAGACCAGGGGTGAACACCGGGGAGCTGTTTTTT. This encodes CASRPGVNTGELFF.

This chain links TRBV2 with TRBJ2-2; the match to TRBD1 covers 10 bases. Trimming at V came to 7 bases and at J to 3 bases, leaving 11 bases not matched to a gene. CDR1 SNHLY and CDR2 FYNNEI come from the germline V gene. The CDR3 consists of 17 residues. CDR3 sequence: CASKLPEGQGYTGELFF. The CDR3 nucleotides read TGTGCCAGCAAGTTACCGGAGGGACAGGGGTACACCGGGGAGCTGTTTTTT.

This clone was counted once. The gene calls are TRBV2 and TRBJ2-1, with TRBD1 as a possible D gene (5 bases). Trimming shortened V by 3 bases and J by 3 bases, and 6 bases separated the two germline ends. The CDR3 has 13 amino acids. Germline V gene lookup returns CDR1 SNHLY and CDR2 FYNNEI. The CDR3 here is CASSDQGYNEQFF. The CDR3 nucleotides read TGTGCCAGCAGTGATCAGGGCTACAATGAGCAGTTCTTC.

In nucleotides, the CDR3 is TGTGCCATCAGTGAGAGTTACCCTAGCGGGAGGGACACCGGGGAGCTGTTTTTT. This encodes CAISESYPSGRDTGELFF. V and J are TRBV10-3 and TRBJ2-2, with 12 bases aligning to TRBD2. Germline CDR1 ENHRY, CDR2 SYGVKD. This CDR3 is built from 18 residues. V lost 2 bases and J lost 3; bases outside the gene matches: 7.

The V call is TRBV9, the J call TRBJ2-1; D possibly matches TRBD1 or TRBD2 (7 bases each). Per the germline V gene, CDR1 is SGDLS and CDR2 is YYNGEE. This CDR3 has 15 residues. Trimming took 4 bases from V and 7 from J, leaving 18 bases between them. In nucleotides, the CDR3 is TGTGCCAGCAGCCGGGGACAGCCCGGGGGGAATGAGCAGTTCTTC. Translated: CASSRGQPGGNEQFF.

This chain joins TRBV7-8 and TRBJ2-7, with TRBD2 identical over 7 bases. The germline V gene encodes CDR1 SGHVS and CDR2 FQNEAQ. The CDR3 contains 15 residues. V dropped 1 base and J dropped 6; count of bases not matched to a gene: 9. CDR3 in DNA: TGTGCCAGCAGCTTAGGAGTAACGGCGGGAGCCGAGCAGTACTTC. Translated: CASSLGVTAGAEQYF.

A single count supports this clone. This rearrangement joins TRBV25-1 to TRBJ2-5; possible D gene TRBD1, 6 bases. Trimming shortened V by 7 bases and J by 5 bases, and 11 bases separated the two germline ends. This CDR3 spans 12 amino acids. Germline CDR1 MGHDK, CDR2 SYGVNS. Here the CDR3 DNA reads TGTGCCAGCAAATACAGGGAGGAGACCCAGTACTTC. This encodes CASKYREETQYF.

The chain uses TRBV6-6 and TRBJ1-1; no clear D gene. CDR1 MNHNY and CDR2 SVGAGI come from the germline V gene (reference sequence). Trimming removed 4 bases from V and 3 bases from J, with 6 bases in between. The CDR3 has 12 amino acids. The CDR3 is CASSSWDTEAFF. The CDR3 DNA is TGTGCCAGCAGTTCTTGGGACACTGAAGCTTTCTTT.

This clone was counted once. The J gene is TRBJ1-1, the V gene TRBV6-1; possible D gene TRBD1, 6 bases. The ends were cut back, 3 bases at V and 7 bases at J, with 18 bases in the middle. CDR3 size: 15 residues. The germline V gene encodes CDR1 MNHNS and CDR2 SASEGT. DNA for the CDR3: TGTGCCAGCAGTGAGTGGGGGCTCTTGGCACTTGAAGCTTTCTTT. As protein: CASSEWGLLALEAFF.

In this sample, this clone turned up a few times. J is TRBJ1-2 and V is TRBV7-9, with D unresolved. This CDR3 has 13 residues. V was pared by 0 bases and J by 2 bases, with 4 bases between. From germline, CDR1 is SEHNR and CDR2 FQNEAQ (reference sequence). CDR3 bases: TGTGCCAGCAGCTTAGCAACCAACTATGGCTACACCTTC. This sequence encodes CASSLATNYGYTF.

This sequence joins TRBV15 and TRBJ2-7; 8 nucleotides agree with TRBD1. The germline V gene has CDR1 LNHNV and CDR2 YYDKDF (reference sequence). The CDR3 sequence is 15 residues long. The V gene end was trimmed by 4 bases and the J gene end by 5 bases; junction bases not matched to a gene: 10. The CDR3 region is CATSTSTRTGNEQYF. CDR3 nucleotide sequence: TGTGCCACCAGCACCTCAACTCGGACAGGGAACGAGCAGTACTTC.

This rearrangement joins TRBV6-5 to TRBJ1-1, with 10 bases matching TRBD1. The V and J ends lost 4 bases and 4 bases, in that order; junction bases with no gene match: 9. The CDR3 is 16 residues long. Germline CDR1 and CDR2: MNHEY and SVGAGI. The CDR3 region is CASSFRDRGRGTEAFF. Here the CDR3 DNA reads TGTGCCAGCAGTTTCCGGGACAGGGGTCGCGGCACTGAAGCTTTCTTT.

The rearrangement joins TRBV7-9 to TRBJ2-7, with 7 nucleotides matching TRBD2. Germline V gene lookup returns CDR1 SEHNR and CDR2 FQNEAQ (reference sequence). The V gene end was trimmed by 5 bases and the J gene end by 3 bases; junction bases not matched to a gene: 13. The CDR3 loop spans 16 amino acids. In DNA form, the CDR3 reads TGTGCCAGCAGCCTGGGAGGGACTACCTTCATCTACGAGCAGTACTTC. Its translation is CASSLGGTTFIYEQYF.

This sequence joins TRBV16 and TRBJ1-2; 8 bases are shared with TRBD1. The CDR3 covers 16 residues. V lost 1 base and J lost 6; bases outside the gene matches: 10. Germline-derived CDR1 and CDR2 are KGHSY and FQNENV. The CDR3 coding sequence is TGTGCCAGCAGCCAATACCTACAGGGGGTGGAAGATGGCTACACCTTC. Residues: CASSQYLQGVEDGYTF.